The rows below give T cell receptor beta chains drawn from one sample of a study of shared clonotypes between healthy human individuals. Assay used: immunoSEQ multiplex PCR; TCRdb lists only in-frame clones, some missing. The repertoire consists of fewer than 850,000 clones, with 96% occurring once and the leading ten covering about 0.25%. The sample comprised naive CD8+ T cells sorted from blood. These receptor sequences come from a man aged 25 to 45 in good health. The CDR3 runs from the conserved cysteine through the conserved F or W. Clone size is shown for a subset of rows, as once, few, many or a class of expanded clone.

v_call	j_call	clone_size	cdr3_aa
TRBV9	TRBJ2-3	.	CASSGGRGTDTQYF
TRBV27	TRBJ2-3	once	CASSLGPSGADTQYF
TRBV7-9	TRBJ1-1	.	CASSLEGQGVNTEAFF
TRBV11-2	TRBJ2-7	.	CASSLLSSSIYEQYF
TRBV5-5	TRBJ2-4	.	CASSLRTSGKNIQYF
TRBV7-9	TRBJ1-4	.	CASSPRGEKLFF
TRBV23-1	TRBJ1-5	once	CASSQVRPDQPQHF
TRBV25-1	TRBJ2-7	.	CASSERRQASYDEQYF
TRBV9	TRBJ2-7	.	CASSRTRDTSYEQYF
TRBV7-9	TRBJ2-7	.	CASSLGAGPSYEQYF
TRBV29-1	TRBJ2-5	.	CSVEMGHISQAQYF
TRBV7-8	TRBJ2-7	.	CASSVRLAGGYEQYF
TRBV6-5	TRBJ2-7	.	CASSLGLASEQYF
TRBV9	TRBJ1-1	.	CASSLTSGNTEAFF
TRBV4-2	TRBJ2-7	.	CASSRDRGGGPYEQYF
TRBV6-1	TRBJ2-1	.	CASSEGSYNEQFF
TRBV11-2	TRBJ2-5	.	CASRGLRTDQETQYF
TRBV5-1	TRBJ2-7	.	CASSLARAGGTYEQYF
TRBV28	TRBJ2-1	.	CASSWGLSNEQFF
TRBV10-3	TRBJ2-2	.	CAIKGEANTGELFF
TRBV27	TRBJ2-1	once	CASSLYGHNEQFF
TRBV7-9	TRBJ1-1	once	CASSWRTGEAFF
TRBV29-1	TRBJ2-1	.	CSVDSGKSYNEQFF
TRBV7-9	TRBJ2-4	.	CASSSFPGETGKNIQYF
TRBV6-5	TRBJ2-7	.	CASSPYAGSYEQYF
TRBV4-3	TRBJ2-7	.	CASSQAVRGNSYEQYF
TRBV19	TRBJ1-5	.	CASSMTLGSQPQHF
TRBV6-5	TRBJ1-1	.	CASSFSTGNTEAFF
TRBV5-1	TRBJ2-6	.	CASSLTSSGANVLTF
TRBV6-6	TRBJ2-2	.	CASSYFAGSRGELFF
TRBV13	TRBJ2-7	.	CASSSGPGNSYEQYF
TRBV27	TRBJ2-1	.	CASSLSWGVYNEQFF
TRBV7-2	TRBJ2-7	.	CASSLVAAGEQYF
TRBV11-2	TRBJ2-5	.	CASSLRFTSRETQYF
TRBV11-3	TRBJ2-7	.	CASSLTQVNEQYF
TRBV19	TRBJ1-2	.	CASKQPTGSGYTF
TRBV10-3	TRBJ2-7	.	CATTETSGLAAYEQYF
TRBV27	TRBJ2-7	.	CASSLGNRYEQYF
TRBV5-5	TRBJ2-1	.	CASSWTSGSTNEQFF
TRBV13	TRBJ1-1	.	CASSPHPTGDTEAFF
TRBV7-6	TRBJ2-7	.	CASSLRLAGYEQYF
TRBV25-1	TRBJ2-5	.	CASSEYQGSQETQYF
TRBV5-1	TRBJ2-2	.	CASSSSQGFLLGSGELFF
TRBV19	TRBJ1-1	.	CASSIDEGLGTEAFF
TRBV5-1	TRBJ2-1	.	CASSWYELGSEQFF
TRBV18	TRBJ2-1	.	CASSPPGTEYNEQFF
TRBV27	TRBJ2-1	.	CASSSIGSSGKFDEQFF
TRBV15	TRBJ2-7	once	CATSETSESYEQYF
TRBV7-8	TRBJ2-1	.	CASSPWASGSGNEQFF
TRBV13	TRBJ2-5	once	CASSLVGRGLEETQYF